The 14 T cell receptor beta chains below all came from one sample that was sequenced in a study of T cell changes during pregnancy in multiple sclerosis. TCRdb's table, derived via immunoSEQ multiplex PCR, lists solely in-frame clones and lacks some. The table records under 65,000 clones, roughly 94% of them present only once. Sequenced material: CD8+ T cells from peripheral blood mononuclear cells, taken after pregnancy. The receptors were gathered from a female donor with multiple sclerosis, enrolled in a pregnancy study.

The V gene is TRBV19, the J gene TRBJ2-7; possible D gene TRBD2, 6 bases. Germline V gives CDR1 LNHDA, CDR2 SQIVND (reference sequence). The CDR3 consists of 16 residues. V lost 5 bases and J 2 bases, leaving 19 bases between the germline ends. This CDR3 is CASSPWGAGSAYEQYF. The CDR3, as DNA: TGTGCCAGTAGTCCTTGGGGAGCGGGCTCAGCCTACGAGCAGTACTTC.

The V and J genes are TRBV29-1 and TRBJ2-7; 7 positions agree with TRBD2. The CDR3 has 16 residues. Unmatched junction bases numbered 16, after V lost 6 bases and J lost 2 bases. Germline CDR1 is SQVTM and CDR2 is ANQGSEA. CDR3 coding DNA: TGCAGCGTGAACGGGGCTAGCGGCACACCAACCTACGAGCAGTACTTC. Protein sequence: CSVNGASGTPTYEQYF.

This chain uses TRBV25-1 with TRBJ1-3, with no clear D. Per germline, CDR1 MGHDK and CDR2 SYGVNS. This CDR3 spans 14 amino acids. Trimming took 1 base from V and 0 from J, leaving 4 bases between them. The CDR3 is CASSEFSSGNTIYF. The CDR3 DNA reads as TGTGCCAGCAGTGAATTTAGCTCTGGAAACACCATATATTTT.

This chain connects TRBV7-9 to TRBJ2-3; possibly TRBD2 for D (5 bases). V dropped 3 bases and J dropped 0 bases, with 13 bases sitting between them. The V gene's germline CDR1 is SEHNR and CDR2 FQNEAQ (reference sequence). This CDR3 is built from 16 residues. The CDR3 reads CASSFPAGASTDTQYF. The DNA for the CDR3 is TGTGCCAGCAGCTTCCCGGCGGGTGCTAGCACAGATACGCAGTATTTT.

This clone has just one count. This chain links TRBV4-1 with TRBJ2-7, with 10 nucleotides matching TRBD2. V shed 1 base, J shed 0 bases, and the junction held 9 bases outside the gene matches. The CDR3 consists of 18 residues. Germline CDR1 reads MGHRA; CDR2 reads YSYEKL. CDR3 nucleotide sequence: TGCGCCAGCAGCCAAGGAACTAGCGGGAAAGTGATCTCCTACGAGCAGTACTTC. Protein product: CASSQGTSGKVISYEQYF.

The chain has TRBV6-1 and TRBJ1-5; no clear D. Trimming left V 3 bases short and J 4 bases short, with 7 bases between. Germline V gene sequence: CDR1 MNHNS, CDR2 SASEGT. The CDR3 covers 13 residues. The CDR3 is CASSDRGNQPQHF. The CDR3 nucleotides are TGTGCCAGCAGTGATCGAGGGAATCAGCCCCAGCATTTT.

This clone was seen once. The gene calls are TRBV11-2 and TRBJ2-5; no clear D gene. This CDR3 contains 12 residues. V lost 2 bases to trimming and J lost 4 bases, with 5 bases between them. Germline CDR1 and CDR2: SGHAT and FQNNGV. This CDR3 is CASSLPSETQYF. The CDR3 DNA sequence: TGTGCCAGCAGCTTACCATCAGAGACCCAGTACTTC. The whole variable domain, remainder taken from reference TRBV11-2 and TRBJ2-5, is EAGVAQSPRYKIIEKRQSVAFWCNPISGHATLYWYQQILGQGPKLLIQFQNNGVVDDSQLPKDRFSAERLKGVDSTLKIQPAKLEDSAVYLCASSLPSETQYFGPGTRLLVL.

V usage is TRBV29-1 and J usage is TRBJ1-4; 7 positions agree with TRBD1. This CDR3 is 14 amino acids long. In germline, CDR1 is SQVTM, CDR2 ANQGSEA. Trimming cost V 4 bases and J 6 bases; bases outside gene matches: 8. CDR3 in amino acids: CSVGDREGDEKLFF. The CDR3 DNA is TGCAGCGTTGGGGACAGAGAAGGGGATGAAAAACTGTTTTTT.

The chain recombines TRBV5-1 with TRBJ2-7; TRBD1 matches 7 bases. The CDR3 is 13 residues long. J gave up 3 bases and V 6 bases, and 6 bases lay outside the gene matches. Germline V gene data show CDR1 as SGHRS and CDR2 as YFSETQ. The DNA for the CDR3 is TGCGCCAGCACCGGACAGGAAGACTACGAGCAGTACTTC. Translation: CASTGQEDYEQYF.

Note on this clone: The junction does not match germline at one end; this may be a read error. V usage is TRBV11-2 and J usage is TRBJ1-1; the match to TRBD1 covers 10 bases. The CDR3 is made up of 14 amino acids. CDR1 and CDR2 (germline): SGHAT, FQNNGV. This CDR3 reads CASRLGTGDTEAFF. The DNA of the CDR3 is TGTGCCAGCAGATTAGGGACAGGGGACACTGAAGCTTTCTTT. The complete variable domain, with remaining parts taken from reference TRBV11-2 and TRBJ1-1, reads EAGVAQSPRYKIIEKRQSVAFWCNPISGHATLYWYQQILGQGPKLLIQFQNNGVVDDSQLPKDRFSAERLKGVDSTLKIQPAKLEDSAVYLCASRLGTGDTEAFFGQGTRLTVV.

V usage is TRBV6-5 and J usage is TRBJ2-5; a possible D gene is TRBD1 (5 bases). V lost 2 bases and J 4 bases, leaving 11 bases between the germline ends. This CDR3 spans 14 amino acids. CDR1 is MNHEY, CDR2 SVGAGI, per germline. The CDR3 DNA sequence: TGTGCCAGCAGTTACGGTAAAAGGGGAGAGACCCAGTACTTC. It encodes CASSYGKRGETQYF.

V gene TRBV27 combines with J gene TRBJ2-7, with a tentative D call TRBD1 (5 bases). Per the germline V gene, CDR1 is MNHEY and CDR2 is SMNVEV (reference sequence). CDR3 length equals 13 residues. The V and J ends lost 8 bases and 0 bases respectively, with 11 bases between them. The CDR3 coding sequence is TGTGCCAGCGGGCAGGGTGGCTCCTACGAGCAGTACTTC. Its protein product is CASGQGGSYEQYF.

This clone appeared once. V and J are TRBV25-1 and TRBJ2-7; TRBD1 matches at 7 bases. Per the germline V gene, CDR1 is MGHDK and CDR2 is SYGVNS. The CDR3 has 13 residues. After removal of 6 bases from V and 3 bases from J, the junction contained 5 bases not matched to a gene. The CDR3 region has the DNA TGTGCCAGCAGCGACAGGGTTTACTACGAGCAGTACTTC. Its protein is CASSDRVYYEQYF.

V usage is TRBV19 and J usage is TRBJ2-7; TRBD2 matches 8 bases. This CDR3 is built from 15 residues. V lost 4 bases to trimming and J lost 2 bases; unmatched junction nucleotides: 7. Germline loops: CDR1 LNHDA, CDR2 SQIVND (reference sequence). The DNA of the CDR3 is TGTGCCAGTAGTAAAGGTAGCGGGATCACCTACGAGCAGTACTTC. As protein: CASSKGSGITYEQYF.